These T cell receptor beta chains were read from a single sample in a study of blood T cell repertoires in COVID-19. Generated by immunoSEQ multiplex PCR, the TCRdb table keeps only in-frame clones and is missing some. The data hold tens of thousands of clones, with 70% to 90% observed a single time. The specimen was peripheral blood. The receptors stem from an elderly woman in a cohort sampled during active or convalescent COVID-19. Both conserved end residues are part of each CDR3. Fields, in order: D gene, J gene, V gene, clone size, CDR3 DNA, CDR3 protein. The D gene is left open where the match is weak. Some rows have no size entry. The others give once, few or many, or a class for an expanded clone.

D gene: .; J gene: TRBJ1-6; V gene: TRBV7-9; clone size: .; CDR3 DNA: TGTGCCAGCAGCACGGACAGCGATAATTCACCCCTCCACTTT; CDR3 protein: CASSTDSDNSPLHF
D gene: TRBD2; J gene: TRBJ2-7; V gene: TRBV27; clone size: .; CDR3 DNA: TGTGCCAGCGGGGGACTAGCGGGAAGGTCCTACGAGCAGTACTTC; CDR3 protein: CASGGLAGRSYEQYF
D gene: TRBD1; J gene: TRBJ1-1; V gene: TRBV5-1; clone size: .; CDR3 DNA: TGCGCCAGCAGCAGGACAGGGACGACCGAAGCTTTCTTT; CDR3 protein: CASSRTGTTEAFF
D gene: TRBD1; J gene: TRBJ2-1; V gene: TRBV5-4; clone size: .; CDR3 DNA: TGTGCCAGCAGCTTGGTCATGGGCGGGACAGGGACGGATGAGCAGTTCTTC; CDR3 protein: CASSLVMGGTGTDEQFF
D gene: TRBD1; J gene: TRBJ2-3; V gene: TRBV5-4; clone size: .; CDR3 DNA: TGTGCCAGCAGCCGAACACAGGGGACAGATACGCAGTATTTT; CDR3 protein: CASSRTQGTDTQYF
D gene: TRBD2; J gene: TRBJ2-1; V gene: TRBV11-1; clone size: .; CDR3 DNA: TGTGCCAGCAGCTTGGGGGAGGGGAATGAGCAGTTCTTC; CDR3 protein: CASSLGEGNEQFF
D gene: TRBD1; J gene: TRBJ1-2; V gene: TRBV29-1; clone size: .; CDR3 DNA: TGCAGCGCCAAGACAGGGTCAATAGGCTACACCTTC; CDR3 protein: CSAKTGSIGYTF
D gene: .; J gene: TRBJ2-1; V gene: TRBV5-1; clone size: .; CDR3 DNA: TGCGCCAGCAGCTTGGAACGGTACAATGAGCAGTTCTTC; CDR3 protein: CASSLERYNEQFF
D gene: TRBD2; J gene: TRBJ2-3; V gene: TRBV2; clone size: .; CDR3 DNA: TGTGCCAGCAGCAAGACTAGCCCCACAGATACGCAGTATTTT; CDR3 protein: CASSKTSPTDTQYF
D gene: TRBD1; J gene: TRBJ1-2; V gene: TRBV6-2/TRBV6-3; clone size: .; CDR3 DNA: TGTGCCAGCAGTTCTCCAGGGGGCGGCTACACCTTC; CDR3 protein: CASSSPGGGYTF
D gene: .; J gene: TRBJ2-7; V gene: TRBV7-8; clone size: .; CDR3 DNA: TGTGCCAGCAGCTTAGGAATAGGAGCTCTATCCTACGAGCAGTACTTC; CDR3 protein: CASSLGIGALSYEQYF
D gene: .; J gene: TRBJ1-2; V gene: TRBV5-4; clone size: .; CDR3 DNA: TGTGCCAGCAGCCAGACAGGAATTTATGGCTACACCTTC; CDR3 protein: CASSQTGIYGYTF
D gene: .; J gene: TRBJ2-5; V gene: TRBV27; clone size: .; CDR3 DNA: TGTGCCAGCAGTTTGGCCGGGACTCCCATAGAGACCCAGTACTTC; CDR3 protein: CASSLAGTPIETQYF
D gene: TRBD2; J gene: TRBJ2-3; V gene: TRBV3-1/TRBV3-2; clone size: once; CDR3 DNA: TGTGCCAGCAGCCGCGGACTAGCGGGAGGGAGCACAGATACGCAGTATTTT; CDR3 protein: CASSRGLAGGSTDTQYF
D gene: .; J gene: TRBJ2-5; V gene: TRBV12-3/TRBV12-4; clone size: .; CDR3 DNA: TGTGCCAGCAGTTTATCGGTTCAAGAGACCCAGTACTTC; CDR3 protein: CASSLSVQETQYF
D gene: .; J gene: TRBJ1-1; V gene: TRBV6-5; clone size: .; CDR3 DNA: TGTGCCAGCAGTACGACAGGTAGCGCTTTCTTT; CDR3 protein: CASSTTGSAFF
D gene: .; J gene: TRBJ2-7; V gene: TRBV10-3; clone size: few; CDR3 DNA: TGTGCCACGTTAGATGCTAGCAACGAGCAGTACTTC; CDR3 protein: CATLDASNEQYF
D gene: .; J gene: TRBJ1-5; V gene: TRBV21-1; clone size: .; CDR3 DNA: TGTGCCAGCAGCTCGGAAGACAGGGGACCAGGGCAGCCCCAGCATTTT; CDR3 protein: CASSSEDRGPGQPQHF
D gene: TRBD1; J gene: TRBJ1-4; V gene: TRBV19; clone size: once; CDR3 DNA: TGTGCCAGTAGACCTGACAGGGGACCTAATGAAAAACTGTTTTTT; CDR3 protein: CASRPDRGPNEKLFF
D gene: TRBD1; J gene: TRBJ1-2; V gene: TRBV3-1/TRBV3-2; clone size: .; CDR3 DNA: TGTGCCAGCAGCCAAGTCGTTCCGGGACAGGGAGGGTATGGCTACACCTTC; CDR3 protein: CASSQVVPGQGGYGYTF
D gene: .; J gene: TRBJ1-1; V gene: TRBV5-1; clone size: .; CDR3 DNA: TGCGCCAGCAGCAGTCAGGCCGAGCGGGGGACTGAAGCTTTCTTT; CDR3 protein: CASSSQAERGTEAFF
D gene: TRBD1; J gene: TRBJ1-3; V gene: TRBV30; clone size: once; CDR3 DNA: TGTGCCTGGAGTCGGGTGGGACAGGGAGGAAACACCATATATTTT; CDR3 protein: CAWSRVGQGGNTIYF
D gene: .; J gene: TRBJ2-1; V gene: TRBV11-2; clone size: .; CDR3 DNA: TGTGCCAGCAGCTTAGGCCCGGGTCTGGGCAATGAGCAGTTCTTC; CDR3 protein: CASSLGPGLGNEQFF
D gene: .; J gene: TRBJ1-1; V gene: TRBV5-6; clone size: .; CDR3 DNA: TGTGCCAGCAGCCCGGAGAGACAGTCTAACACTGAAGCTTTCTTT; CDR3 protein: CASSPERQSNTEAFF
D gene: .; J gene: TRBJ1-1; V gene: TRBV20-1; clone size: .; CDR3 DNA: TGCAGTGCTAGTCGACGGGGGGCAACTGAAGCTTTCTTT; CDR3 protein: CSASRRGATEAFF
D gene: TRBD2; J gene: TRBJ2-1; V gene: TRBV5-1; clone size: once; CDR3 DNA: TGCGCCAGCAGCTTGGAACTAGCGGGAGGGGAGTTCTTC; CDR3 protein: CASSLELAGGEFF
D gene: .; J gene: TRBJ1-2; V gene: TRBV2; clone size: .; CDR3 DNA: TGTGCCAGCAGAAGCCCGCGGGAATCTGGAGGCTACACCTTC; CDR3 protein: CASRSPRESGGYTF
D gene: .; J gene: TRBJ1-1; V gene: TRBV5-1; clone size: .; CDR3 DNA: TGCGCCAGCAGCTTGGCCGGGCGGGGGTCGGACACTGAAGCTTTCTTT; CDR3 protein: CASSLAGRGSDTEAFF
D gene: .; J gene: TRBJ1-5; V gene: TRBV28; clone size: .; CDR3 DNA: TGTGCCAGCAGTCCGACAAATGGGCTTCAGCCCCAGCATTTT; CDR3 protein: CASSPTNGLQPQHF
D gene: TRBD1; J gene: TRBJ1-2; V gene: TRBV30; clone size: .; CDR3 DNA: TGTGCCTGGCACCGGGACAGGTCAGGCTACACCTTC; CDR3 protein: CAWHRDRSGYTF
D gene: TRBD1; J gene: TRBJ2-1; V gene: TRBV5-4; clone size: once; CDR3 DNA: TGTGCCAGCTACCGGGACAGGGTCTACAATGAGCAGTTCTTC; CDR3 protein: CASYRDRVYNEQFF
D gene: .; J gene: TRBJ2-3; V gene: TRBV19; clone size: .; CDR3 DNA: TGTGCCAGTAACCGGGACTTAAACACAGATACGCAGTATTTT; CDR3 protein: CASNRDLNTDTQYF
D gene: .; J gene: TRBJ2-7; V gene: TRBV4-2; clone size: .; CDR3 DNA: TGTGCCAGCAGCCAAACCGGGACTTTCTACGAGCAGTACTTC; CDR3 protein: CASSQTGTFYEQYF
D gene: .; J gene: TRBJ1-4; V gene: TRBV11-2; clone size: .; CDR3 DNA: TGTGCCAGCAGCCGTCGTAGTAATGTCGGTGAAAAACTGTTTTTT; CDR3 protein: CASSRRSNVGEKLFF
D gene: .; J gene: TRBJ1-2; V gene: TRBV5-1; clone size: .; CDR3 DNA: TGCGCCAGCAGCTTGAATTCCGCAGGCTATGGCTACACCTTC; CDR3 protein: CASSLNSAGYGYTF
D gene: .; J gene: TRBJ1-1; V gene: TRBV10-3; clone size: .; CDR3 DNA: TGTGCCATCAGTGGCGATACCCCAGGGCGGCGTACTGAAGCTTTCTTT; CDR3 protein: CAISGDTPGRRTEAFF
D gene: .; J gene: TRBJ1-1; V gene: TRBV6-5; clone size: .; CDR3 DNA: TGTGCCAGCAGACGCGCGACTGAAGCTTTCTTT; CDR3 protein: CASRRATEAFF
D gene: TRBD1; J gene: TRBJ1-1; V gene: TRBV7-6; clone size: .; CDR3 DNA: TGTGCCAGCACCCCAGGGGGGATCACTGAAGCTTTCTTT; CDR3 protein: CASTPGGITEAFF
D gene: .; J gene: TRBJ2-2; V gene: TRBV7-9; clone size: .; CDR3 DNA: TGTGCCAGCAGCACGACAGCGAACACCGGGGAGCTGTTTTTT; CDR3 protein: CASSTTANTGELFF
D gene: .; J gene: TRBJ2-3; V gene: TRBV30; clone size: .; CDR3 DNA: TGTGCCTGGACCGGGAGCGGCACGCAGTATTTT; CDR3 protein: CAWTGSGTQYF
D gene: TRBD1; J gene: TRBJ1-2; V gene: TRBV6-5; clone size: few; CDR3 DNA: TGTGCCAGCAGGTGGACAGGAAAAAACTATGGCTACACCTTC; CDR3 protein: CASRWTGKNYGYTF
D gene: .; J gene: TRBJ1-1; V gene: TRBV6-1; clone size: .; CDR3 DNA: TGTGCCAGCAGTGAAGCGTGGGGGGGCACTGAAGCTTTCTTT; CDR3 protein: CASSEAWGGTEAFF
D gene: .; J gene: TRBJ1-1; V gene: TRBV7-8; clone size: .; CDR3 DNA: TGTGCCAGCAGCTTAGTCGGACAGAACACTGAAGCTTTCTTT; CDR3 protein: CASSLVGQNTEAFF
D gene: TRBD1; J gene: TRBJ1-4; V gene: TRBV4-2; clone size: .; CDR3 DNA: TGTGCCAGCAGCCGTCTCCCGGGACAGGGGATTGAAAAACTGTTTTTT; CDR3 protein: CASSRLPGQGIEKLFF
D gene: TRBD1; J gene: TRBJ2-1; V gene: TRBV7-9; clone size: .; CDR3 DNA: TGTGCCAGCAGCTTAAGGGACAGGGGGCAGAAGTTCTTC; CDR3 protein: CASSLRDRGQKFF
D gene: .; J gene: TRBJ2-5; V gene: TRBV24-1; clone size: .; CDR3 DNA: TGTGCCACCAGTGATTTCGACAGGAGGGGGGGAGAGACCCAGTACTTC; CDR3 protein: CATSDFDRRGGETQYF
D gene: TRBD1; J gene: TRBJ1-1; V gene: TRBV29-1; clone size: once; CDR3 DNA: TGCAGCGTTGTAGGACAGGGGCCGAACACTGAAGCTTTCTTT; CDR3 protein: CSVVGQGPNTEAFF
D gene: TRBD1; J gene: TRBJ2-1; V gene: TRBV29-1; clone size: few; CDR3 DNA: TGCAGCGTCGCCGAGGGACAGGACTCCCACCATGAGCAGTTCTTC; CDR3 protein: CSVAEGQDSHHEQFF
D gene: .; J gene: TRBJ2-5; V gene: TRBV12-3/TRBV12-4; clone size: .; CDR3 DNA: TGTGCCAGCAGGGGCCAGGGTTCCTGGACCCAGTACTTC; CDR3 protein: CASRGQGSWTQYF
D gene: .; J gene: TRBJ1-5; V gene: TRBV9; clone size: .; CDR3 DNA: TGTGCCAGCAGCGTAGGTACAGGGAATCAGCCCCAGCATTTT; CDR3 protein: CASSVGTGNQPQHF
D gene: TRBD1; J gene: TRBJ2-3; V gene: TRBV3-1/TRBV3-2; clone size: .; CDR3 DNA: TGTGCCAGCAGCGCCCGGGACAGATCCACAGATACGCAGTATTTT; CDR3 protein: CASSARDRSTDTQYF